The sequence of this T cell receptor (beta chain) was determined in a study of cytotoxic CD8 clonotypes in ibrutinib-treated CLL. About the study: When averaged across all of the samples, the counts came to some 250,000 productive templates and some 93,000 productive rearrangements.

This CDR3 comprises 13 residues. Trimming left V 10 bases short and J 7 bases short, with 14 bases between. Germline values: CDR1 ENHRY, CDR2 SYGVKD. Genomic DNA (roughly 2.2 micrograms) was obtained from cryopreserved PBMCs for construction of TCR beta libraries. Sequencing used immunoSEQ multiplex PCR; TCRdb keeps in-frame clones, though not all of them. Altogether 70,000 to 85,000 clones are present, 70% to 90% being singletons, with the ten largest covering around 7.7%. This sequence was found in a human donor with chronic lymphocytic leukemia. The J gene is TRBJ1-6, the V gene TRBV10-3, with D perhaps TRBD1 (6 bases). The sample was PBMCs, taken at disease progression, from a patient treated with ibrutinib. The CDR3: CATRAGANSPLHF. The CDR3 coding sequence is TGTGCCACCAGGGCGGGGGCGAATTCACCCCTCCACTTT.